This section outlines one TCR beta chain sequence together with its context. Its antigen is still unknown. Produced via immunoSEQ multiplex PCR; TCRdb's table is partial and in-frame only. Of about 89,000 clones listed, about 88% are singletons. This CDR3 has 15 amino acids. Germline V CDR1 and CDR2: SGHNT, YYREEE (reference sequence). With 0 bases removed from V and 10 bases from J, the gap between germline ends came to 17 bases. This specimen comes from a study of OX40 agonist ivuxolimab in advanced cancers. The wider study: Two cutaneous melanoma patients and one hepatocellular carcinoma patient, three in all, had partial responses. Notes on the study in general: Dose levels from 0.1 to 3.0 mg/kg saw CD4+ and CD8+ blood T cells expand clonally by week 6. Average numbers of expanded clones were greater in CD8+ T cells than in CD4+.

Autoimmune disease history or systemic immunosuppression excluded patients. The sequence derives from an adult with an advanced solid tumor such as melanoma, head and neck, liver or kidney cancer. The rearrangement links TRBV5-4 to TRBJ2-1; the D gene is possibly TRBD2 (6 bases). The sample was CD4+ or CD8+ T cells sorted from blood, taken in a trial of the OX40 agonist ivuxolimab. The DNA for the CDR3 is TGTGCCAGCAGCTTGGGGACGAGGGCGGGGTTGGAGCAGTTCTTC. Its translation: CASSLGTRAGLEQFF.